The sequence of this T cell receptor beta chain was determined in a study of multiple sclerosis patients with progressive multifocal leukoencephalopathy. General study findings and limits: Most PML patients had lower entropy, suggesting less diverse TRB repertoires. No common TRBV or TRBJ usage or pairing appeared at PML.

As regards this clone: Its antigen is unknown.

Trimming shortened V by 5 bases and J by 7 bases, and 23 bases separated the two germline ends. This CDR3 contains 16 residues. The germline gives CDR1 SNHLY, CDR2 FYNNEI. Each PCR contained spiked synthetic TR CDR3 controls spanning every V-J pairing. Assay: immunoSEQ multiplex PCR; the TCRdb copy retains only in-frame clones and omits some. The sample yields about 25,000 clones, less than 95% seen once. Regarding time point: about a year of natalizumab therapy. This receptor was identified in a man aged 30 to 39 with multiple sclerosis. This sample comprised PBMCs, obtained from a patient treated with natalizumab. The V gene is TRBV2, the J gene TRBJ1-1, with D unclear. CDR3 nucleotides: TGTGCCAGCAGTTTAGACTCCCCGCTCACTGTAGGTGAAGCTTTCTTT. Amino acids: CASSLDSPLTVGEAFF.